The next 15 T cell receptor beta chains were all read from a single sample in a study of T cell responses to AZD1222 COVID-19 vaccine. The protocol was immunoSEQ multiplex PCR, while the TCRdb copy is restricted to in-frame clones and leaves out a portion. The table lists some 86,000 clones, 92% of them singletons. The sample was peripheral blood, taken on day 0 of AZD1222 vaccination. The receptor set was obtained from an adult in good health.

This clone is classed as medium-sized. This rearrangement joins TRBV20-1 to TRBJ1-5, with no clear D. Trimming took 3 bases from V and 0 from J, leaving 21 bases between them. The length of the CDR3 is 18 residues. Germline V gene data show CDR1 as DFQATT and CDR2 as SNEGSKA (reference sequence). The CDR3: CSASDHPAGSHSNQPQHF. The DNA of the CDR3 is TGCAGTGCTAGTGATCACCCTGCCGGCAGCCATAGCAATCAGCCCCAGCATTTT.

The V and J genes are TRBV18 and TRBJ2-7; the D gene is possibly TRBD2 (6 bases). Germline V gene data show CDR1 as KGHSH and CDR2 as LQKENI. The CDR3 length is 16 residues. Trimming cost V 3 bases and J 0 bases, with 15 bases left between them. The CDR3 sequence is CASSPSLVGGSYEQYF. CDR3 nucleotides: TGTGCCAGCTCACCGAGCCTCGTGGGAGGCTCCTACGAGCAGTACTTC.

This clone was observed a single time. The chain carries TRBV4-2 and TRBJ1-6; D is unclear. V lost 3 bases and J lost 7, with 10 bases in between. The germline V gene encodes CDR1 LGHNA and CDR2 YNFKEQ. This CDR3 contains 14 residues. DNA of the CDR3: TGTGCCAGCAGCCAGGAACAGCTGAATTCACCCCTCCACTTT. Translating gives CASSQEQLNSPLHF.

V and J are TRBV5-1 and TRBJ2-7; TRBD2 agrees at 14 bases. With V trimmed by 0 bases and J by 4 bases, 3 bases remained unmatched. Germline CDR1 and CDR2: SGHRS and YFSETQ. The CDR3 contains 16 residues. In DNA form, the CDR3 reads TGCGCCAGCAGCTTGGCCGGGACTAGCGGGAGTTACGAGCAGTACTTC. Translated: CASSLAGTSGSYEQYF.

The V and J genes are TRBV21-1 and TRBJ2-1. TRBV21-1 is labeled a pseudogene. CDR3 length: 20 residues. The CDR3 region is CASPRGMSGKKNPGYNEQFF. CDR3 sequence (DNA): TGTGCCAGCCCCAGGGGGATGAGCGGGAAAAAAAACCCCGGCTACAATGAGCAGTTCTTC.

With respect to this clone: This specimen includes other DNA sequences encoding the same CDR3. The chain joins TRBV27 to TRBJ2-5, with D perhaps TRBD2 (5 bases). In germline, CDR1 is MNHEY, CDR2 SMNVEV (reference sequence). V was cut by 6 bases and J by 6 bases, with 14 bases left in between. The CDR3 consists of 13 residues. Here the CDR3 DNA reads TGTGCCAGCAGCCTAGAGGGTCGGCAGACCCAGTACTTC. As protein: CASSLEGRQTQYF.

This CDR3 is CASSDGASPLHF. The CDR3 nucleotides read TGTGCCAGCAGTGATGGGGCTTCACCCCTCCACTTT. The chain joins TRBV2 to TRBJ1-6; weak D call: TRBD1 (5 bases). V was cut by 3 bases and J by 9 bases, with 6 bases left in between. Germline V lookup: CDR1 SNHLY, CDR2 FYNNEI. The CDR3 length is 12 residues.

V is TRBV7-9 and J is TRBJ2-3; D is possibly TRBD1 or TRBD2 (5 bases each). Germline lookup yields CDR1 SEHNR and CDR2 FQNEAQ (reference sequence). This CDR3 spans 15 amino acids. Trimming pared 5 bases from V and 2 bases from J, leaving 14 bases between. In DNA, the CDR3 is TGTGCCAGCAGCCGGGGCCCAATTCTCACAGATACGCAGTATTTT. This gives the protein CASSRGPILTDTQYF.

The V and J genes are TRBV28 and TRBJ1-4; D is undetermined. Germline loops: CDR1 MDHEN, CDR2 SYDVKM. The CDR3 runs to 12 residues. The V end was cut by 7 bases, the J end by 7 bases, with 10 bases between. The chain's CDR3 is CASTNSPEKLFF. The CDR3 bases are TGTGCCAGCACAAATAGCCCTGAAAAACTGTTTTTT. Full variable domain (remainder filled in from reference TRBV28 and TRBJ1-4): DVKVTQSSRYLVKRTGEKVFLECVQDMDHENMFWYRQDPGLGLRLIYFSYDVKMKEKGDIPEGYSVSREKKERFSLILESASTNQTSMYLCASTNSPEKLFFGSGTQLSVL.

The chain employs TRBV6-6 and TRBJ2-7; D is unresolved. V lost 6 bases and J 1 base, leaving 13 bases between the germline ends. Looked up from germline, CDR1 is MNHNY and CDR2 is SVGAGI (reference sequence). The CDR3 has 14 residues. CDR3 nucleotide sequence: TGTGCCAGCAGCCTCCCTCATGTGTCCTACGAGCAGTACTTC. Its translation: CASSLPHVSYEQYF.

The CDR3 reads CASSPNQHEQETQYF. CDR3 in DNA: TGTGCCAGCTCACCAAATCAGCACGAACAAGAGACCCAGTACTTC. V and J are TRBV18 and TRBJ2-5; D not resolved. This CDR3 region has 15 residues. V dropped 2 bases and J dropped 2 bases, with 12 bases sitting between them. Germline V gene data show CDR1 as KGHSH and CDR2 as LQKENI.

This clone has only a few counts. This chain joins TRBV28 and TRBJ1-6; D perhaps matches TRBD1 (5 bases). Germline V gene lookup returns CDR1 MDHEN and CDR2 SYDVKM. The CDR3 loop spans 14 amino acids. With 3 bases removed from V and 9 bases from J, the gap between germline ends came to 12 bases. Written as DNA, the CDR3 is TGTGCCAGCAGTTTCTTCGGGGGTGCTTCACCCCTCCACTTT. It translates to CASSFFGGASPLHF.

This chain connects TRBV28 to TRBJ2-1; TRBD2 might be the D (6 bases). Trimming removed 7 bases from V and 4 bases from J, with 17 bases in between. CDR1 is MDHEN, CDR2 SYDVKM, per germline. The CDR3 has 15 amino acids. CDR3 loop: CASMGSGSTYNEQFF. Here the CDR3 DNA reads TGTGCCAGCATGGGTAGCGGCTCAACTTACAATGAGCAGTTCTTC.

The V call is TRBV5-4, the J call TRBJ2-2; 8 bases match TRBD1. This CDR3 contains 16 residues. V lost 5 bases to trimming and J lost 1 base; unmatched junction nucleotides: 7. Germline V lookup: CDR1 SGHNT, CDR2 YYREEE (reference sequence). This chain's CDR3 is CASRGQGARNTGELFF. CDR3 nucleotides: TGTGCCAGCAGGGGGCAGGGGGCGCGGAACACCGGGGAGCTGTTTTTT.

V and J are TRBV28 and TRBJ2-7; perhaps TRBD1 as D (5 bases). Germline-derived CDR1 and CDR2 are MDHEN and SYDVKM. Trimming took off 4 bases at V and 2 bases at J, with 12 bases between the two ends. The CDR3 extends over 14 amino acids. For the CDR3, the DNA is TGTGCCAGCAGTTCGCCGACAGATCCCTACGAGCAGTACTTC. Translating it yields CASSSPTDPYEQYF.